The next 31 T cell receptor beta chains were all read from a single sample in a study of radiotherapy plus CTLA-4 blockade in lung cancer. Method: immunoSEQ multiplex PCR; TCRdb's copy keeps in-frame clones and lacks some. The top ten hold approximately 10% of the sample, which has approximately 39,000 clones, over 55% seen once. Here the sequenced sample was peripheral blood, taken from a patient treated with radiotherapy plus ipilimumab. These receptors came from a human donor with non-small cell lung cancer who had stable disease on radiotherapy plus ipilimumab.

In this sample, this clone turned up a few times. The chain is built from TRBV14 and TRBJ2-2; TRBD1 agrees at 7 bases. Germline CDR1 is SGHDN and CDR2 is FVKESK. With V trimmed by 4 bases and J by 5 bases, 4 bases remained unmatched. The CDR3 length is 14 residues. CDR3 amino acids: CASSLTGLTGELFF. DNA for the CDR3: TGTGCCAGCAGCCTGACAGGGCTAACCGGGGAGCTGTTTTTT.

J is TRBJ2-5 and V is TRBV19; D unresolved. V lost 6 bases and J lost 2, with 4 bases in between. CDR3 size: 11 residues. Per germline, CDR1 LNHDA and CDR2 SQIVND (reference sequence). The CDR3 DNA reads as TGTGCCAGTAGCGTACAAGAGACCCAGTACTTC. Translating gives CASSVQETQYF.

The chain carries TRBV28 and TRBJ2-5; 15 positions match TRBD2. Germline trimming cut 5 bases from V and 7 bases from J; bases unmatched to any gene: 5. Germline CDR1 MDHEN, CDR2 SYDVKM. This CDR3 region has 15 residues. The CDR3 region is CASSGTSGGLGTQYF. The CDR3 nucleotides are TGTGCCAGCAGTGGGACTAGCGGGGGGCTGGGGACCCAGTACTTC.

This clone was counted a single time. The chain employs TRBV30 and TRBJ1-1; TRBD1 might be the D (6 bases). Germline CDR1 is GTSNPN and CDR2 is SVGIG (reference sequence). The germline V and J ends were trimmed by 4 bases and 5 bases, with 17 bases remaining between them. The CDR3 sequence is 14 residues long. The CDR3 reads CAWKLEGGSTEAFF. CDR3 DNA: TGTGCCTGGAAGTTGGAGGGGGGGAGTACTGAAGCTTTCTTT.

V usage is TRBV11-3 and J usage is TRBJ2-1; no firm D call. Germline CDR1 is SGHNT and CDR2 is YENEEA. CDR3 length: 13 residues. Trimming stripped 1 base from V and 7 bases from J, with 8 bases between. CDR3 DNA sequence: TGTGCCAGCAGCTTAGGGCGGTTGAATGAGCAGTTCTTC. Encoded protein: CASSLGRLNEQFF.

J is TRBJ2-3 and V is TRBV7-9; 10 nucleotides align to TRBD1. The trim removed 0 bases at V and 5 bases at J, leaving 8 bases unmatched. The V gene's germline CDR1 is SEHNR and CDR2 FQNEAQ (reference sequence). The CDR3 totals 17 residues. CDR3 protein: CASSLAPGTGVGDTQYF. In DNA form, the CDR3 reads TGTGCCAGCAGCTTAGCACCCGGGACAGGGGTAGGAGATACGCAGTATTTT.

The chain uses TRBV6-6 and TRBJ2-7; 9 bases map to TRBD2. CDR3 length equals 15 residues. The germline CDR1 and CDR2 sequences are MNHNY and SVGAGI (reference sequence). Germline trimming cut 6 bases from V and 3 bases from J; bases unmatched to any gene: 9. The CDR3 DNA follows: TGTGCCAGCAGCCCCTTAGCGGGGGCTCTCTACGAGCAGTACTTC. It encodes CASSPLAGALYEQYF.

The V and J genes are TRBV19 and TRBJ2-1, with 8 bases identical to TRBD2. Losses at the gene ends were 3 bases for V and 8 bases for J; bases not matched to a gene: 9. The CDR3 contains 15 residues. CDR1 and CDR2 (germline): LNHDA, SQIVND (reference sequence). CDR3 sequence reads: CASSIFRGGSDEQFF. CDR3 DNA: TGTGCCAGTAGTATTTTTCGGGGGGGCTCGGATGAGCAGTTCTTC.

The genes are TRBV9 and TRBJ1-2, with D perhaps TRBD1 (5 bases). Germline values: CDR1 SGDLS, CDR2 YYNGEE. Trimming stripped 2 bases from V and 2 bases from J, with 13 bases between. The CDR3 is 15 amino acids. For the CDR3, the DNA is TGTGCCAGCAGCGTTCATCAGGGCCCCAACTATGGCTACACCTTC. Translated, it gives CASSVHQGPNYGYTF. The full variable domain, rest sourced from reference TRBV9 and TRBJ1-2, is DSGVTQTPKHLITATGQRVTLRCSPRSGDLSVYWYQQSLDQGLQFLIQYYNGEERAKGNILERFSAQQFPDLHSELNLSSLELGDSALYFCASSVHQGPNYGYTFGSGTRLTVV.

This clone showed up many times. V gene TRBV7-2 combines with J gene TRBJ2-7; D is unresolved. The CDR3 contains 14 residues. V was clipped by 1 base and J by 0 bases, with 7 bases between them. CDR1 SGHTA and CDR2 FQGNSA come from the germline V gene. The CDR3 DNA reads TGTGCCAGCAGCTTAGTTGGCTCCTCCTACGAGCAGTACTTC. This encodes CASSLVGSSYEQYF.

The V and J genes are TRBV5-6 and TRBJ2-5; 8 nucleotides align to TRBD1. J lost 4 bases, V lost 4 bases, and 15 bases had no gene match. The germline gives CDR1 SGHDT, CDR2 YYEEEE. CDR3 size: 17 residues. The CDR3, as DNA: TGTGCCAGCAGCGGGGACGCAGGGGGCGGCAATCTAGAGACCCAGTACTTC. Its translation is CASSGDAGGGNLETQYF.

This clone turned up a few times. V is TRBV7-9 and J is TRBJ2-1; TRBD2 matches at 7 bases. The trim removed 7 bases at V and 5 bases at J, leaving 5 bases unmatched. The CDR3 totals 13 residues. From germline, CDR1 is SEHNR and CDR2 FQNEAQ (reference sequence). This CDR3 reads CASILGGDNEQFF. CDR3 bases: TGTGCCAGCATCTTGGGAGGGGACAATGAGCAGTTCTTC.

The chain employs TRBV30 and TRBJ1-4; 8 nucleotides match TRBD1. V was pared by 7 bases and J by 8 bases, with 12 bases of the junction left unmatched. Germline CDR1 is GTSNPN and CDR2 is SVGIG (reference sequence). The length of the CDR3 is 14 residues. CDR3 coding DNA: TGTGCCTCCTCCGGGACAGGATGGGACGAAAAACTGTTTTTT. Translation: CASSGTGWDEKLFF. The entire variable domain, with the rest obtained from reference TRBV30 and TRBJ1-4, is as follows: SQTIHQWPATLVQPVGSPLSLECTVEGTSNPNLYWYRQAAGRGLQLLFYSVGIGQISSEVPQNLSASRPQDRQFILSSKKLLLSDSGFYLCASSGTGWDEKLFFGSGTQLSVL.

This chain uses TRBV2 with TRBJ2-7, with 9 bases that match TRBD2. The germline CDR1 and CDR2 sequences are SNHLY and FYNNEI. Germline trimming cut 7 bases from V and 4 bases from J; bases unmatched to any gene: 14. The length of the CDR3 is 16 residues. CDR3 region: CASNIAGDWGGYEQYF. CDR3 DNA: TGTGCCAGCAACATAGCGGGGGATTGGGGGGGATACGAGCAGTACTTC. Drawing the rest from reference TRBV2 and TRBJ2-7, the complete variable domain is EPEVTQTPSHQVTQMGQEVILRCVPISNHLYFYWYRQILGQKVEFLVSFYNNEISEKSEIFDDQFSVERPDGSNFTLKIRSTKLEDSAMYFCASNIAGDWGGYEQYFGPGTRLTVT.

The gene calls are TRBV10-3 and TRBJ2-2; 8 bases line up with TRBD1. This CDR3 is built from 14 residues. The V gene's germline CDR1 is ENHRY and CDR2 SYGVKD. The trim removed 7 bases at V and 1 base at J, leaving 2 bases unmatched. The CDR3 sequence is CAITGTGNTGELFF. The DNA of the CDR3 is TGTGCCATCACCGGGACAGGGAACACCGGGGAGCTGTTTTTT.

This chain links TRBV7-2 with TRBJ1-3; no firm D call. The germline CDR1 and CDR2 sequences are SGHTA and FQGNSA. CDR3 size: 19 residues. V was shortened by 1 base and J by 2 bases, with 21 bases between the two germline ends. The CDR3 spells CASSLEAGRPVYPGNTIYF. Written as DNA, the CDR3 is TGTGCCAGCAGCTTAGAGGCGGGCAGACCTGTATACCCTGGAAACACCATATATTTT.

This rearrangement joins TRBV4-2 to TRBJ1-4; 9 bases align to TRBD1. The germline gives CDR1 LGHNA, CDR2 YNFKEQ. Trimming cost V 3 bases and J 0 bases; bases outside gene matches: 5. The CDR3 has 17 residues. CDR3 coding DNA: TGTGCCAGCAGCCAGAGGGACAGGGTGGCAACTAATGAAAAACTGTTTTTT. Its translation is CASSQRDRVATNEKLFF.

J is TRBJ2-1 and V is TRBV14; D unresolved. The germline V gene has CDR1 SGHDN and CDR2 FVKESK. The V gene lost 1 base and the J gene lost 7 bases, with 14 bases spanning the gap. The CDR3 has 15 amino acids. The CDR3 region is CASSQVLGPGNEQFF. The CDR3 nucleotides are TGTGCCAGCAGCCAAGTACTCGGCCCCGGGAATGAGCAGTTCTTC.

This clone appeared a few times. V gene TRBV27 combines with J gene TRBJ1-2, with 9 bases that match TRBD1. V shed 5 bases and J 4 bases; nucleotides not matched to a gene: 11. CDR3 length: 16 residues. Germline lookup yields CDR1 MNHEY and CDR2 SMNVEV (reference sequence). The CDR3 region is CASSPLRQGGVYGYTF. For the CDR3, the DNA is TGTGCCAGCAGTCCCCTTCGACAGGGGGGAGTCTATGGCTACACCTTC.

This chain uses TRBV30 with TRBJ1-2, with 7 bases identical to TRBD1. J gave up 4 bases and V 2 bases, and 10 bases lay outside the gene matches. This CDR3 is built from 15 residues. Germline V gene data show CDR1 as GTSNPN and CDR2 as SVGIG (reference sequence). The CDR3 spells CAWSKRGGGLYGYTF. DNA for the CDR3: TGTGCCTGGAGTAAACGAGGGGGCGGACTCTATGGCTACACCTTC.

This chain joins TRBV7-2 and TRBJ2-1; 9 nucleotides line up with TRBD1. The CDR3 loop spans 14 amino acids. Trimming at V came to 5 bases and at J to 11 bases, leaving 10 bases not matched to a gene. The V gene's germline CDR1 is SGHTA and CDR2 FQGNSA. CDR3 coding DNA: TGTGCCAGCAGCCGGGGTCCCGGGACAGGGAAGCAGTTCTTC. Its translation is CASSRGPGTGKQFF. The entire variable domain, with the rest obtained from reference TRBV7-2 and TRBJ2-1, is as follows: GAGVSQSPSNKVTEKGKDVELRCDPISGHTALYWYRQSLGQGLEFLIYFQGNSAPDKSGLPSDRFSAERTGGSVSTLTIQRTQQEDSAVYLCASSRGPGTGKQFFGPGTRLTVL.

The table lists this clone with a few counts. The rearrangement joins TRBV5-4 to TRBJ2-3; TRBD2 aligns across 7 bases. The CDR3 is 14 residues long. J lost 0 bases, V lost 4 bases, and 2 bases had no gene match. Germline V gives CDR1 SGHNT, CDR2 YYREEE (reference sequence). CDR3 DNA: TGTGCCAGCAGCCCGCGGGGGAGCACAGATACGCAGTATTTT. It yields the protein CASSPRGSTDTQYF.

The chain joins TRBV30 to TRBJ1-2; 8 bases line up with TRBD1. V was clipped by 3 bases and J by 3 bases; unmatched bases: 9. The CDR3 length is 15 residues. The germline CDR1 and CDR2 sequences are GTSNPN and SVGIG (reference sequence). The DNA for the CDR3 is TGTGCCTGGAGACTACCAGGGGGCCTGTACTATGGCTACACCTTC. The encoded protein is CAWRLPGGLYYGYTF.

J is TRBJ1-6 and V is TRBV7-2, with D maybe TRBD1 (5 bases). This CDR3 has 15 amino acids. Trimming pared 5 bases from V and 7 bases from J, leaving 15 bases between. In germline, CDR1 is SGHTA, CDR2 FQGNSA. The CDR3 sequence is CASSPDGAWNSPLHF. DNA of the CDR3: TGTGCCAGCAGCCCCGATGGGGCGTGGAATTCACCCCTCCACTTT.

The chain links TRBV19 to TRBJ1-6; 10 bases line up with TRBD1. This CDR3 comprises 15 residues. V was clipped by 7 bases and J by 7 bases; unmatched bases: 7. CDR1 LNHDA and CDR2 SQIVND come from the germline V gene (reference sequence). The CDR3 here is CASKEQGQGNSPLHF. CDR3 nucleotides: TGTGCCAGTAAAGAACAGGGACAGGGGAATTCACCCCTCCACTTT.

V usage is TRBV5-4 and J usage is TRBJ1-2; D ambiguous. The CDR3 loop spans 14 amino acids. Trimming cost V 4 bases and J 2 bases, with 12 bases left between them. The germline gives CDR1 SGHNT, CDR2 YYREEE (reference sequence). CDR3 in DNA: TGTGCCAGCAGCATACCGACGGGAAACTATGGCTACACCTTC. Translating gives CASSIPTGNYGYTF.

This chain links TRBV4-1 with TRBJ1-4; D may be TRBD1 (5 bases). V dropped 5 bases and J dropped 7 bases, with 14 bases sitting between them. This CDR3 region has 14 residues. Germline V lookup: CDR1 MGHRA, CDR2 YSYEKL. The CDR3, as DNA: TGCGCCAGCAGCACCCAGGGCCCGGGTGAAAAACTGTTTTTT. It codes for CASSTQGPGEKLFF.

This chain uses TRBV5-6 with TRBJ1-4, with a tentative D call TRBD1 (5 bases). The ends were cut back, 4 bases at V and 7 bases at J, with 14 bases in the middle. Germline loops: CDR1 SGHDT, CDR2 YYEEEE. This CDR3 spans 14 amino acids. The CDR3 region has the DNA TGTGCCAGCAGCGCGGCGGGACTGGGTGAAAAACTGTTTTTT. Translating it yields CASSAAGLGEKLFF.

This clone showed up just a few times. DNA of the CDR3: TGTGCCAGCAGCTTGAACCAGGGATACACCTATGGCTACACCTTC. This sequence encodes CASSLNQGYTYGYTF. The genes are TRBV5-8 and TRBJ1-2, with D possibly TRBD1 on 5 matching bases. Trimming took off 1 base at V and 4 bases at J, with 14 bases between the two ends. CDR3 length: 15 residues. Germline V gene sequence: CDR1 SGHTS, CDR2 YDEGEE. The whole variable domain, filled in from reference TRBV5-8 and TRBJ1-2, reads EAGVTQSPTHLIKTRGQQATLRCSPISGHTSVYWYQQALGLGLQFLLWYDEGEERNRGNFPPRFSGRQFPNYSSELNVNALELEDSALYLCASSLNQGYTYGYTFGSGTRLTVV.

The chain employs TRBV5-4 and TRBJ1-6; TRBD1 is a possible D gene (6 bases). The CDR3 has 15 amino acids. CDR1 and CDR2 (germline): SGHNT, YYREEE (reference sequence). Deletions cut 3 bases from V and 7 bases from J, with 14 bases between. CDR3 region: CASSSGDRMNSPLHF. CDR3 DNA: TGTGCCAGCAGCTCCGGTGACAGGATGAATTCACCCCTCCACTTT.

Points on this clone: A read error may account for a junction end that differs from germline. The chain employs TRBV13 and TRBJ2-4; TRBD1 is a possible D gene (5 bases). CDR1 PRHDT and CDR2 FYEKMQ come from the germline V gene (reference sequence). The CDR3 consists of 13 residues. CDR3 coding DNA: TGTGCCAGCAGCGTAGGGGTTCGGAACATTCAGTACTTC. Its protein product is CASSVGVRNIQYF.